The 10 T cell receptor beta chains below all came from one sample that was sequenced in a study of cytomegalovirus exposure and HLA in healthy donors (dated by TCRdb to about 2017). The library relied on the immunoSEQ multiplex PCR assay. For the multiplex PCR, a mixture combining 60 forward primers for TCR Vbeta segments and 13 reverse primers for TCR Jbeta segments was used. In TCRdb, the immuneACCESS table is reduced to in-frame sequences with V and J assigned. These tables do not hold every clone; where another copy was compared, an unresolved V gene accounts for under half, and the others remain unexplained. This sample gives nearly 100,000 clones in total; less than 9.5% of them show up just once. The ten biggest clones cover around 5% of the sample. Material: PBMCs. Source of these receptors: a man in his fifties in good health and CMV-seropositive.

This clone was seen more than once but under ten times. With only one base between it and a far larger clone, this is likely a read error. This CDR3 is missing its conserved last phenylalanine or tryptophan, likely due to a read error. V is TRBV30 and J is TRBJ1-1, with a weak D call TRBD1 (5 bases). The CDR3 totals 14 residues. Germline CDR1 reads GTSNPN; CDR2 reads SVGIG (reference sequence). Deletions cut 3 bases from V and 5 bases from J, with 16 bases between. Here the CDR3 reads CAWRPGIFGTEAFV. The CDR3 DNA sequence: TGTGCCTGGAGGCCAGGGATTTTCGGGACTGAAGCTTTCGTT.

This sequence joins TRBV6-1 and TRBJ2-1; 7 bases agree with TRBD2. The ends lost 5 bases at V and 8 bases at J; junction bases unmatched: 9. CDR1 is MNHNS, CDR2 SASEGT, per germline. The CDR3 contains 14 residues. The CDR3 reads CASSKLQAGHEQFF. The CDR3 region has the DNA TGTGCCAGCAGTAAGCTCCAAGCGGGGCATGAGCAGTTCTTC.

The rearrangement joins TRBV6-1 to TRBJ1-2; D is ambiguous. CDR1 is MNHNS and CDR2 is SASEGT in the germline V gene. The CDR3 is made up of 11 amino acids. The V and J ends lost 3 bases and 8 bases respectively, with 7 bases between them. The CDR3 loop is CASSETGGYTF. In nucleotides, the CDR3 is TGTGCCAGCAGTGAGACGGGGGGCTACACCTTC.

In its sample, this clone was seen a few times. The CDR3 sequence: CASSSKGGGASPPGEQYF. The DNA of the CDR3 is TGTGCCAGCAGCTCGAAGGGGGGGGGCGCCTCCCCACCGGGAGAGCAGTACTTC. V gene TRBV5-4 combines with J gene TRBJ2-7; D perhaps matches TRBD2 (7 bases). Trimming left V 3 bases short and J 7 bases short, with 29 bases between. The CDR3 sequence is 18 residues long. Germline CDR1 is SGHNT and CDR2 is YYREEE (reference sequence).

This clone appeared a few times. This rearrangement joins TRBV28 to TRBJ2-3; 11 bases map to TRBD2. The V gene end was trimmed by 3 bases and the J gene end by 4 bases; junction bases not matched to a gene: 12. CDR3 length: 18 amino acids. Looked up from germline, CDR1 is MDHEN and CDR2 is SYDVKM. The CDR3 DNA follows: TGTGCCAGCAGTTTGGGTAGCGGGAGGGCCGGGGGCTCAGATACGCAGTATTTT. It specifies CASSLGSGRAGGSDTQYF.

A note on this clone: The conserved phenylalanine or tryptophan is not found at the CDR3 terminus, so this likely reflects a read error. The chain combines TRBV10-3 with TRBJ2-3, with TRBD1 matching over 7 bases. The length of the CDR3 is 15 residues. Germline CDR1 and CDR2: ENHRY and SYGVKD. Losses at the gene ends were 3 bases for V and 6 bases for J; bases not matched to a gene: 9. The CDR3 loop reads CAISDTGQLQDTQYV. CDR3 in DNA: TGTGCCATCAGTGATACGGGACAGTTACAGGATACGCAGTATGTT.

V usage is TRBV19 and J usage is TRBJ2-1, with D tentatively TRBD2 (6 bases). CDR1 and CDR2 (germline): LNHDA, SQIVND (reference sequence). V lost 1 base and J lost 8, with 15 bases in between. CDR3 length: 15 amino acids. The CDR3 spells CASSIVRGGADEQFF. The CDR3, as DNA: TGTGCCAGTAGTATAGTGCGGGGAGGTGCGGATGAGCAGTTCTTC.

This clone was found a few times. DNA of the CDR3: TGTGCCAGCTCACCGGCAGGGGCCTATAATTCACCCCTCCACTTT. This sequence encodes CASSPAGAYNSPLHF. V gene TRBV18 combines with J gene TRBJ1-6; D is perhaps TRBD1 (6 bases). Germline-derived CDR1 and CDR2 are KGHSH and LQKENI. The CDR3 consists of 15 residues. V was trimmed by 3 bases and J by 2 bases, leaving 8 bases between them. The whole variable domain, filled in from reference TRBV18 and TRBJ1-6, reads NAGVMQNPRHLVRRRGQEARLRCSPMKGHSHVYWYRQLPEEGLKFMVYLQKENIIDESGMPKERFSAEFPKEGPSILRIQQVVRGDSAAYFCASSPAGAYNSPLHFGNGTRLTVT.

This chain uses TRBV25-1 with TRBJ1-1, with D unclear. This CDR3 spans 14 amino acids. Trimming pared 3 bases from V and 7 bases from J, leaving 15 bases between. Germline CDR1 reads MGHDK; CDR2 reads SYGVNS. The CDR3 DNA reads as TGTGCCAGCAGTGATCCTTCCACAGAATTTGAAGCTTTCTTT. It yields the protein CASSDPSTEFEAFF.

This clone was observed a few times. The gene calls are TRBV18 and TRBJ2-1; 9 nucleotides agree with TRBD2. Looked up from germline, CDR1 is KGHSH and CDR2 is LQKENI. CDR3 length: 17 amino acids. The J segment lost 8 bases and the V segment lost 3 bases, leaving 14 bases of the junction unmatched. In nucleotides, the CDR3 is TGTGCCAGCTCACCGCGTCAGACGCGGGAGGGTGCATATGAGCAGTTCTTC. Translated: CASSPRQTREGAYEQFF.